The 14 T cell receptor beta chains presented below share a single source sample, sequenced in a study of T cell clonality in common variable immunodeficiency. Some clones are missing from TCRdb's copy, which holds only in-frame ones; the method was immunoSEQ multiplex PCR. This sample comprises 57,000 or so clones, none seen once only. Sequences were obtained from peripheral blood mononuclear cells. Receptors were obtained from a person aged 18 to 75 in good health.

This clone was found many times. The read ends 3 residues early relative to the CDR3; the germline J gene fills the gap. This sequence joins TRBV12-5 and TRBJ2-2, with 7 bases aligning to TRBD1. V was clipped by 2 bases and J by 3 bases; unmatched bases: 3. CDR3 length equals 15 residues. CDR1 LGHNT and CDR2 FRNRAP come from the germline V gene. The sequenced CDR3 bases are TGTGCTAGTGGTTTGTGGCAGGGGGACACCGGGGAG. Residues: CASGLWQGDTGE. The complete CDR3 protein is CASGLWQGDTGELFF. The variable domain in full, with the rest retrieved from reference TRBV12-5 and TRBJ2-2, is DARVTQTPRHKVTEMGQEVTMRCQPILGHNTVFWYRQTMMQGLELLAYFRNRAPLDDSGMPKDRFSAEMPDATLATLKIQPSEPRDSAVYFCASGLWQGDTGELFFGEGSRLTVL.

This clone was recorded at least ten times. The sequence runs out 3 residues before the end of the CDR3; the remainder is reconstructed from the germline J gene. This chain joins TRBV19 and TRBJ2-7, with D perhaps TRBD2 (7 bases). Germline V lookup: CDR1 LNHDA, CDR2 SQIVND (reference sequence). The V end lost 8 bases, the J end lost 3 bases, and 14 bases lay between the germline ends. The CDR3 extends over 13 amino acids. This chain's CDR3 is CASGEGVSYEQYF. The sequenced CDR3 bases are TGTGCCAGTGGGGAGGGGGTCAGCTACGAG.

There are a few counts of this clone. CDR3 DNA, as far as it was read: TGTGCCAGCAGAGATACAGGGAGCTCCTACGAG. Translated: CASRDTGSSYE. The whole CDR3 sequence reads CASRDTGSSYEQYF. This chain uses TRBV2 with TRBJ2-7, with D possibly being TRBD1 (6 bases). The CDR3 extends 3 residues past the end of the read, so its final part is completed from the germline J gene. This CDR3 has 14 residues. Between the trimmed V and J ends, which lost 6 bases and 0 bases, there was a span of 12 bases. Germline CDR1 is SNHLY and CDR2 is FYNNEI.

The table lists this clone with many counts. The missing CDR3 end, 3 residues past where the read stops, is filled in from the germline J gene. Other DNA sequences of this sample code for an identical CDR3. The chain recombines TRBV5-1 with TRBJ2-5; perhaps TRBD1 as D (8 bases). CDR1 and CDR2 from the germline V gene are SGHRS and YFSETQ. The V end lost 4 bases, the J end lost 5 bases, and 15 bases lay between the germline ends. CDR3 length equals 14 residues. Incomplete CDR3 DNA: TGCGCCAGCAGCCCTGGACAGGGAGGGGAGACC. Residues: CASSPGQGGET. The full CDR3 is CASSPGQGGETQYF.

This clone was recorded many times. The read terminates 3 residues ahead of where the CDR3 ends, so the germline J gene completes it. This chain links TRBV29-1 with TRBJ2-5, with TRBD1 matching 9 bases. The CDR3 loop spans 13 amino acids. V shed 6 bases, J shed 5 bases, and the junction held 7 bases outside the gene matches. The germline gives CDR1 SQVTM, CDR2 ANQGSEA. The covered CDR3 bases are TGCAGCGTCGCCGGAGGGACAGGGGAGACC. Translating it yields CSVAGGTGET. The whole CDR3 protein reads CSVAGGTGETQYF.

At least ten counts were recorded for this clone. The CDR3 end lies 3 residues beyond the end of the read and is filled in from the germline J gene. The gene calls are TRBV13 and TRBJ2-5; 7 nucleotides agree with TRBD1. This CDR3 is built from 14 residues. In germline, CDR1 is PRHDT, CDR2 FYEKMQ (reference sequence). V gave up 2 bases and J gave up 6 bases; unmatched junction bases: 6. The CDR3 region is CASSLSDRAKTQYF. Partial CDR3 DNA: TGTGCCAGCAGCTTAAGCGACAGGGCTAAGACC.

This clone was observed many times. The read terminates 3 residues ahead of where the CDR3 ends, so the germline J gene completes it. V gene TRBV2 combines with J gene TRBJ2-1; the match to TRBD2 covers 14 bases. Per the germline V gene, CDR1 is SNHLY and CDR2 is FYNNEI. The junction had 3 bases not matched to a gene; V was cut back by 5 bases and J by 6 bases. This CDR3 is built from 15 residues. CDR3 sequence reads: CASSRLAGGFNEQFF. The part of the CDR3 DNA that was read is TGTGCCAGCAGTCGACTAGCGGGAGGGTTCAATGAG.

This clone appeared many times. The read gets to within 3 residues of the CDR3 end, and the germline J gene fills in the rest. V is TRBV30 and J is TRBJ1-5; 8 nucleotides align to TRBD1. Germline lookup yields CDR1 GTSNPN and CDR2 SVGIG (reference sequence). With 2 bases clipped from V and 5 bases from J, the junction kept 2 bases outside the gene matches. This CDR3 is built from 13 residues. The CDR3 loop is CAWSQQGDQPQHF. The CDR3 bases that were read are TGTGCCTGGAGTCAACAGGGGGATCAGCCC.

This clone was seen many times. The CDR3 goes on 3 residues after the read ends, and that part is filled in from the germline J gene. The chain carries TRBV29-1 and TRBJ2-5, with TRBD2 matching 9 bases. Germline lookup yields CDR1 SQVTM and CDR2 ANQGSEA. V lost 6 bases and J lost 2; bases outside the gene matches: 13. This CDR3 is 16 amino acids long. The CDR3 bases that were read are TGCAGCGTCCAGGGTTATAGCGGGAGTTCACAAGAGACC. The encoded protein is CSVQGYSGSSQET. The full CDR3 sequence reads CSVQGYSGSSQETQYF.

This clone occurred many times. CDR3 DNA, as far as it was read: TGTGCCAGCAGTCCCAGGGGAGTCGGGGAAAAA. Translation: CASSPRGVGEK. The entire CDR3 protein is CASSPRGVGEKLFF. The chain has TRBV12-3 or TRBV12-4 and TRBJ1-4; possible D gene TRBD1, 6 bases. The read is 3 residues too short to cover the CDR3 end, so that end is filled in from the germline J gene. CDR3 size: 14 residues. Trimming removed 5 bases at V and 8 bases at J, with 15 bases between.

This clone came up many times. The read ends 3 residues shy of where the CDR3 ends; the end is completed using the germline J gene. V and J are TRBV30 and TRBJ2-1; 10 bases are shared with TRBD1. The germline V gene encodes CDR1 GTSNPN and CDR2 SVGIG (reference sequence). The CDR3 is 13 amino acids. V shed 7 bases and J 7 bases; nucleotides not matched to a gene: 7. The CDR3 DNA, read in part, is TGTGCCTACTCCGGGACAGGGGAGAATGAG. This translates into CAYSGTGENE. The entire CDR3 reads CAYSGTGENEQFF.

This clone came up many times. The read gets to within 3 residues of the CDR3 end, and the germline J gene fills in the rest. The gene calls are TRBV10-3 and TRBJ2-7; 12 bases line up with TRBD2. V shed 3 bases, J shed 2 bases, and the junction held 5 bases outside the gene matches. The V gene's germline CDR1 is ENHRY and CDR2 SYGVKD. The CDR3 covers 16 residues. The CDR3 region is CAISEPGLAGPYEQYF. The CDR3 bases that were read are TGTGCCATCAGTGAACCTGGACTAGCGGGGCCCTACGAG.

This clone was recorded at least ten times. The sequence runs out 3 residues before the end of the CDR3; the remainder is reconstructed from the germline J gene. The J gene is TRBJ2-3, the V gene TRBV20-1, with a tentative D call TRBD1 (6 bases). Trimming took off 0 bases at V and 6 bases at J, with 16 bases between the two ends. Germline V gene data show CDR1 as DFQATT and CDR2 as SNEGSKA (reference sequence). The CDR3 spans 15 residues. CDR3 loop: CSARDPLQGRDTQYF. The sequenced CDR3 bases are TGCAGTGCTAGAGATCCCTTACAGGGTCGGGATACG.

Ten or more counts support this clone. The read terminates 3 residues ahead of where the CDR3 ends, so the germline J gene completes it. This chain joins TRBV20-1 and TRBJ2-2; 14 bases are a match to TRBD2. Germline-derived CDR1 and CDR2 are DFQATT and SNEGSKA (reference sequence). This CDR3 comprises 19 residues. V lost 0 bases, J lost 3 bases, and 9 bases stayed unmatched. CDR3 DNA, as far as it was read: TGCAGTGCTAGAGATCTTTCCGGGACTAGCGGGAGAGACACCGGGGAG. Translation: CSARDLSGTSGRDTGE. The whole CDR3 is CSARDLSGTSGRDTGELFF.